This T cell receptor beta chain was recovered during a study of T cell repertoires in cytomegalovirus infection. Study background: Public TCR beta signatures marked donors with CMV infection and the matching HLA.

The germline gives CDR1 SGHNT, CDR2 YYREEE (reference sequence). The CDR3 contains 16 residues. As concerns this clonotype: Germline is not matched at one junction end, which may reflect a read error.

One entry per CDR3 protein results from TCRdb running MiXCR on the reads. Among 400,000 or so distinct CDR3 sequences listed, roughly 30% were seen once. This sequence was found in a human donor in good health (CMV status not recorded). Some clones in this sample may be carry-over from other donors' samples. Sequenced sample: PBMCs. This chain uses TRBV5-4 with TRBJ1-1, with 10 bases lining up with TRBD1. The CDR3 reads CASSGGQGVEGPEALF. The CDR3 bases are TGTGCCAGCAGCGGAGGACAGGGGGTGGAGGGGCCTGAAGCTTTATTT.